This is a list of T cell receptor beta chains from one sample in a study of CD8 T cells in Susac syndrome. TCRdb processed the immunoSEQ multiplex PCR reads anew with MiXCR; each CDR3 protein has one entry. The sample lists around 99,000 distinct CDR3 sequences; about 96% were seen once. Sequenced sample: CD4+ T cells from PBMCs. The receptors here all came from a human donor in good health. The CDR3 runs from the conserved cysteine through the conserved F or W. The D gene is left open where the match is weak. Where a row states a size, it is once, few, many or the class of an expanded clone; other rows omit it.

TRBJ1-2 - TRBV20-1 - CSAGGSETGYGYTF TGCAGTGCTGGTGGGTCGGAGACAGGCTATGGCTACACCTTC
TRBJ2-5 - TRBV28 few CASSFGGQETQYF TGTGCCAGCAGTTTTGGCGGCCAAGAGACCCAGTACTTC
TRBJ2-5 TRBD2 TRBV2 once CASRDGTRGRETQYF TGTGCCAGCAGGGACGGGACTAGGGGCCGAGAGACCCAGTACTTC
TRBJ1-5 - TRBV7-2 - CASSPGEGLWNQPQHF TGTGCCAGCAGCCCCGGGGAGGGATTATGGAATCAGCCCCAGCATTTT
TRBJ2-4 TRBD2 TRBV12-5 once CASGLTSVIAKNIQYF TGTGCTAGTGGTTTGACTAGCGTCATAGCCAAAAACATTCAGTACTTC
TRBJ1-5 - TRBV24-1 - CATSDLRRVNQPQHF TGTGCCACCAGTGATTTGCGTAGGGTAAATCAGCCCCAGCATTTT
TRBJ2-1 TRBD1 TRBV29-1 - CSVRTGGHNEQFF TGCAGCGTTAGGACAGGGGGCCACAATGAGCAGTTCTTC
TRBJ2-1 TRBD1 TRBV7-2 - CASSRTGTGFNEQFF TGTGCCAGCAGCCGGACCGGGACAGGGTTCAATGAGCAGTTCTTC
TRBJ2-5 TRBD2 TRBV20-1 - CSAFSGGAGETQYF TGCAGTGCCTTCTCCGGGGGGGCGGGGGAGACCCAGTACTTC
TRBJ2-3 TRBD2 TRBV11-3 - CASSLDTSGEQYF TGTGCCAGCAGCTTAGATACTAGCGGGGAGCAGTATTTT
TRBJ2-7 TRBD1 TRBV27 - CASRTGGNEQYF TGTGCCAGCAGAACAGGGGGCAACGAGCAGTACTTC
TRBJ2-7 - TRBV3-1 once CASSLGWSYEQYF TGTGCCAGCAGCCTCGGGTGGTCCTACGAGCAGTACTTC
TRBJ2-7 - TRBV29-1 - CSVEVLTYEQYF TGCAGCGTTGAAGTTTTAACCTACGAGCAGTACTTC
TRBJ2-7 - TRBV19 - CASSKSRGSYEQYF TGTGCCAGTAGTAAGTCCCGGGGATCCTACGAGCAGTACTTC
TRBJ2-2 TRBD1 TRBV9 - CASSPALRTGVAGELFF TGTGCCAGCAGCCCTGCTCTAAGGACAGGGGTGGCCGGGGAGCTGTTTTTT
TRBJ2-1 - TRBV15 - CATSRGRAGSSYNEQFF TGTGCCACCAGTCGTGGAAGGGCGGGGAGCTCCTACAATGAGCAGTTCTTC
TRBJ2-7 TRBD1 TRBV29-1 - CSVQQGVYEQYF TGCAGCGTACAGCAGGGGGTGTACGAGCAGTACTTC
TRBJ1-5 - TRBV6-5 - CASRDSLSNQPQHF TGTGCCAGCCGAGACAGCCTGAGCAATCAGCCCCAGCATTTT
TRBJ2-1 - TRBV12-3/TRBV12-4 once CASSFGTGYNEQFF TGTGCCAGCAGTTTTGGGACTGGCTACAATGAGCAGTTCTTC
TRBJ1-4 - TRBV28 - CASSFPGDNEKLFF TGTGCCAGCAGTTTCCCAGGGGATAATGAAAAACTGTTTTTT
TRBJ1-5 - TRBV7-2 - CASSFWGPGDQPQHF TGTGCCAGCAGCTTTTGGGGGCCCGGGGATCAGCCCCAGCATTTT
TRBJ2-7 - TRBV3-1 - CASSRGGSSYEQYF TGTGCCAGCAGCCGAGGCGGAAGCTCCTACGAGCAGTACTTC
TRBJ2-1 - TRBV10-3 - CAIQRQGINNEQFF TGTGCCATCCAGCGGCAGGGGATCAACAATGAGCAGTTCTTC
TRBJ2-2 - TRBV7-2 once CASRRPDTGELFF TGTGCCAGCAGACGGCCGGACACCGGGGAGCTGTTTTTT
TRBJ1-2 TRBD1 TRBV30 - CAWSRTGGRGYTF TGTGCCTGGAGTAGGACAGGGGGACGGGGCTACACCTTC
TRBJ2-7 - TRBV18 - CASSPPAGSHEQYF TGTGCCAGCTCACCACCGGCAGGGTCCCACGAGCAGTACTTC
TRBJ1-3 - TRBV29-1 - CSVVANAGNTIYF TGCAGCGTTGTAGCCAACGCTGGAAACACCATATATTTT
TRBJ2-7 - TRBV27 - CASSLSSPYEQYF TGTGCCAGCAGTTTATCATCTCCCTACGAGCAGTACTTC
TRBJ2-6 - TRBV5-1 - CASSLAPVGPSSGANVLTF TGCGCCAGCAGCTTGGCCCCGGTGGGCCCCAGCTCTGGGGCCAACGTCCTGACTTTC
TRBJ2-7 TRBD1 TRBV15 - CATSKHRDRGDEQYF TGTGCCACCAGCAAACACCGGGACAGGGGGGACGAGCAGTACTTC
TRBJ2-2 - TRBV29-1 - CSVPSVLNTGELFF TGCAGCGTTCCTTCCGTACTGAACACCGGGGAGCTGTTTTTT
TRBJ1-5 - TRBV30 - CAWSGGVRGGGQPQHF TGTGCCTGGAGTGGGGGGGTCAGGGGCGGGGGTCAGCCCCAGCATTTT
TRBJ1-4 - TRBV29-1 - CSAASSGRLFF TGCAGCGCCGCCTCCTCGGGGAGACTGTTTTTT
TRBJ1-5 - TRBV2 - CASRVTTHQPQHF TGTGCCAGCAGGGTCACAACTCATCAGCCCCAGCATTTT
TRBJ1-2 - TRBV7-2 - CASSPPGALYGYTF TGTGCCAGCAGCCCCCCGGGAGCGCTCTATGGCTACACCTTC
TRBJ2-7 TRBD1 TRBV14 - CASSHRKTGTGGPSYEQYF TGTGCCAGCAGCCACCGCAAGACCGGGACAGGGGGTCCCTCCTACGAGCAGTACTTC
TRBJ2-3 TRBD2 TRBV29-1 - CSVAGTSGTLGTDTQYF TGCAGCGTAGCCGGGACTAGCGGGACACTTGGGACAGATACGCAGTATTTT
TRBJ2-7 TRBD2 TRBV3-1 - CASSHNVARGASYEQYF TGTGCCAGCAGCCACAACGTAGCGCGGGGGGCATCCTACGAGCAGTACTTC
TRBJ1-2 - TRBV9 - CASSSRRNYGYTF TGTGCCAGCAGCTCCAGACGGAACTATGGCTACACCTTC
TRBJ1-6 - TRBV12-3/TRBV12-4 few CASSPLINSPLHF TGTGCCAGCAGTCCCTTGATAAATTCACCCCTCCACTTT
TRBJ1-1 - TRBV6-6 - CASSLNRERAFF TGTGCCAGCAGTCTAAACAGGGAGAGAGCTTTCTTT
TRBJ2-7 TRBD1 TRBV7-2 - CASSFQGAFEQYF TGTGCCAGCAGCTTCCAGGGGGCGTTCGAGCAGTACTTC
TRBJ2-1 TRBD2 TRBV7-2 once CASSLGLAGGTDEQFF TGTGCCAGCAGCTTAGGACTAGCGGGAGGGACCGATGAGCAGTTCTTC
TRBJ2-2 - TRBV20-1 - CSARKGMTGELFF TGCAGTGCTAGAAAGGGAATGACCGGGGAGCTGTTTTTT
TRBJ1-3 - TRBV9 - CASSVASDTFSGNTIYF TGTGCCAGCAGCGTAGCTTCCGACACCTTCTCTGGAAACACCATATATTTT
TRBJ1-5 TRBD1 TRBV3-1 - CASSQDRGGQPQHF TGTGCCAGCAGCCAAGACAGGGGGGGTCAGCCCCAGCATTTT